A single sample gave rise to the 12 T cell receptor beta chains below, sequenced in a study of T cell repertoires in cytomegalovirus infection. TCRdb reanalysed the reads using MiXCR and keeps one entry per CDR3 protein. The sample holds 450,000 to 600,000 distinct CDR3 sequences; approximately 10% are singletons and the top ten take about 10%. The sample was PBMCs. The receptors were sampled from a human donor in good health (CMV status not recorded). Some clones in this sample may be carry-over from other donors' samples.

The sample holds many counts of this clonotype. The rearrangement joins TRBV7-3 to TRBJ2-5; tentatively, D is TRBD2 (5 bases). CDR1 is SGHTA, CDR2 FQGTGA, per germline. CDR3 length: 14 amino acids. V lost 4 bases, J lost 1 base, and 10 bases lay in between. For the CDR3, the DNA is TGTGCCAGCAGCTACGGAGGCCCCCAAGAGACCCAGTACTTC. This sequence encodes CASSYGGPQETQYF.

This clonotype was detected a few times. CDR3 sequence: CASSPGLVIYEQFF. The CDR3 nucleotides are TGTGCCAGCTCACCTGGGCTAGTAATCTATGAGCAGTTCTTC. This chain connects TRBV18 to TRBJ2-1; D call uncertain. This CDR3 comprises 14 residues. Germline lookup yields CDR1 KGHSH and CDR2 LQKENI. The ends were cut back, 3 bases at V and 8 bases at J, with 14 bases in the middle.

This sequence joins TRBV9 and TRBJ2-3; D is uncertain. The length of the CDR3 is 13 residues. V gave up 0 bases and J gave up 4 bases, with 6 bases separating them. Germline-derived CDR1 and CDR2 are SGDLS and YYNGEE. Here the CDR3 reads CASSVEIPDTQYF. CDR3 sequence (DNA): TGTGCCAGCAGCGTAGAAATCCCAGATACGCAGTATTTT.

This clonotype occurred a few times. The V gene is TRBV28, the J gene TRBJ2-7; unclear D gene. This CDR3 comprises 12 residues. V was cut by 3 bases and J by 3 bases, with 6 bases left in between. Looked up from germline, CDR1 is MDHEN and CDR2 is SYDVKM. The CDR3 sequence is CASSFSGYEQYF. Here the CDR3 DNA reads TGTGCCAGCAGTTTTTCAGGCTACGAGCAGTACTTC.

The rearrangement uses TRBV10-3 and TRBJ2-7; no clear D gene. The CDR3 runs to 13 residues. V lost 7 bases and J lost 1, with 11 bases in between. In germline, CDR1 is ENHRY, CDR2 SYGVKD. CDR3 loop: CAIIIYRSYEQYF. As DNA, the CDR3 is TGTGCCATCATTATCTACAGATCCTACGAGCAGTACTTC.

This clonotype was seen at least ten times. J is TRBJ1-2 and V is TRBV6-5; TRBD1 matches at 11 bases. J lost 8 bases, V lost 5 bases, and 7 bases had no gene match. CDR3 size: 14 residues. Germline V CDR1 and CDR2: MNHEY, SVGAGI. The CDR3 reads CASSRDRGAGGYTF. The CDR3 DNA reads TGTGCCAGCAGTCGGGACAGGGGGGCGGGCGGCTACACCTTC.

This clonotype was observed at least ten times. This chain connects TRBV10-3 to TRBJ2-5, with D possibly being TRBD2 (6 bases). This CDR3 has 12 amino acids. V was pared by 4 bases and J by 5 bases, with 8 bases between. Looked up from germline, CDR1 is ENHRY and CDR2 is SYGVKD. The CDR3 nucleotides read TGTGCCATCAGTGGGGGGGTCGAGACCCAGTACTTC. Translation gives CAISGGVETQYF.

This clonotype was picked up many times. CDR3 sequence (DNA): TGCGCCAGCAGCTGGGGTAGCACAGATACGCAGTATTTT. It yields the protein CASSWGSTDTQYF. The chain recombines TRBV5-1 with TRBJ2-3, with D uncertain. The CDR3 spans 13 residues. Germline V gene sequence: CDR1 SGHRS, CDR2 YFSETQ. Trimming cost V 3 bases and J 0 bases, with 5 bases left between them.

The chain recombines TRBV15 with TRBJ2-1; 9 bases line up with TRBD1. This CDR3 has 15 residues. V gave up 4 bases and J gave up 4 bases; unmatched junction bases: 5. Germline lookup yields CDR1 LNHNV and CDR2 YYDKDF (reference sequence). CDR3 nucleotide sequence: TGTGCCACCAGCATGGACAGGGGAGGTTACAATGAGCAGTTCTTC. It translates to CATSMDRGGYNEQFF.

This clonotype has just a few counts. CDR3 region: CASSRDLRTDTQYF. The CDR3 DNA reads as TGTGCCAGCAGCCGGGACTTACGCACAGATACGCAGTATTTT. The chain joins TRBV7-6 to TRBJ2-3, with D tentatively TRBD2 (6 bases). This CDR3 is built from 14 residues. Germline assignment: CDR1 SGHVS and CDR2 FNYEAQ. Trimming took 5 bases from V and 1 from J, leaving 10 bases between them.

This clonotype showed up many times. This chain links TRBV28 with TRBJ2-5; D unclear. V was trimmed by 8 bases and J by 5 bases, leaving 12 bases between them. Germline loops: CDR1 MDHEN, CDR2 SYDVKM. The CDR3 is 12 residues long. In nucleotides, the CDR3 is TGTGCCAGCGTGAGACCTGGGGAGACCCAGTACTTC. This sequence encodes CASVRPGETQYF.

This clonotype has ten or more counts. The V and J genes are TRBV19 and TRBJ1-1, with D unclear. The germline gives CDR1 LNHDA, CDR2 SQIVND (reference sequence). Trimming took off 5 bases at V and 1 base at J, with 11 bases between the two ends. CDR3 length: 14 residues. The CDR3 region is CASSRGQWNTEAFF. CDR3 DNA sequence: TGTGCCAGTAGTCGAGGGCAGTGGAACACTGAAGCTTTCTTT.